Listed below are T cell receptor beta chains from one sample, sequenced in a study of response to subunit inactivated influenza vaccine. MiXCR was run by TCRdb on the RT-PCR reads, yielding one entry per CDR3 protein. The sample includes 150,000 to 200,000 distinct CDR3 sequences, over 9.5% of them seen just once. The same data also contributed to another study, on T cells expressing NK-cell markers.

The starting material was CD8+ T cells sorted from PBMCs, obtained approximately 13 days after vaccination. The receptor set was obtained from a man aged 50-59 years who received an inactivated influenza vaccine. Each CDR3 is given with its conserved first and last residue. D genes are given only for firm matches. Clone sizes are given selectively: once, few, many, or a class where the clone is expanded.

D gene: TRBD2; clone size: many; V gene: TRBV7-9; J gene: TRBJ2-2; CDR3 DNA: TGTGCCAGCAGCTTACCGGGAGGGCGTTACACCGGGGAGCTGTTTTTT; CDR3 protein: CASSLPGGRYTGELFF
D gene: NA; clone size: NA; V gene: TRBV6-2/TRBV6-3; J gene: TRBJ1-4; CDR3 DNA: TGTGCCAGCAGTTACTACGACAGATCCGATGAAAAACTGTTTTTT; CDR3 protein: CASSYYDRSDEKLFF
D gene: NA; clone size: NA; V gene: TRBV7-8; J gene: TRBJ2-1; CDR3 DNA: TGTGCCAGCAGCTTCCACAGGGCCACCTACAATGAGCAGTTCTTC; CDR3 protein: CASSFHRATYNEQFF
D gene: TRBD2; clone size: NA; V gene: TRBV14; J gene: TRBJ2-1; CDR3 DNA: TGTGCCAGCAGCCTTAGGGAGGGCCCTTACAATGAGCAGTTCTTC; CDR3 protein: CASSLREGPYNEQFF
D gene: NA; clone size: many; V gene: TRBV7-9; J gene: TRBJ2-1; CDR3 DNA: TGTGCCAGCAGCTTCGATGAGCAGTTCTTC; CDR3 protein: CASSFDEQFF
D gene: NA; clone size: many; V gene: TRBV7-2; J gene: TRBJ2-3; CDR3 DNA: TGTGCAGTTCAGCCGTTCACAGATACGCAGTATTTT; CDR3 protein: CAVQPFTDTQYF
D gene: NA; clone size: NA; V gene: TRBV28; J gene: TRBJ2-3; CDR3 DNA: TGTGCCAGCACCTACGGGACAACCAGCACAGATACGCAGTATTTT; CDR3 protein: CASTYGTTSTDTQYF
D gene: TRBD2; clone size: NA; V gene: TRBV9; J gene: TRBJ2-7; CDR3 DNA: TGTGCCAGCAGCGTAACGGCTAGCGGGAGCTACGAGCAGTACTTC; CDR3 protein: CASSVTASGSYEQYF
D gene: NA; clone size: NA; V gene: TRBV4-1; J gene: TRBJ2-1; CDR3 DNA: TGCGCCAGCAGCCAAGCTAAGTATTACTCCTACAATGAGCAGTTCTTC; CDR3 protein: CASSQAKYYSYNEQFF
D gene: TRBD2; clone size: NA; V gene: TRBV7-7; J gene: TRBJ2-1; CDR3 DNA: TGTGCTAGCAGCGATGGACTAGCGGACTACAATGAGCAGTTCTTC; CDR3 protein: CASSDGLADYNEQFF
D gene: TRBD1; clone size: few; V gene: TRBV20-1; J gene: TRBJ1-2; CDR3 DNA: TGCAGTGCCTATCCCGACAGGGTCCATAACTATGGCTACACCTTC; CDR3 protein: CSAYPDRVHNYGYTF
D gene: NA; clone size: NA; V gene: TRBV7-9; J gene: TRBJ1-1; CDR3 DNA: TGTGCCAGCAGCTTAGGATCAGGTCTGGGCACTGAAGCTTTCTTT; CDR3 protein: CASSLGSGLGTEAFF
D gene: NA; clone size: few; V gene: TRBV27; J gene: TRBJ2-1; CDR3 DNA: TGTGCCAGCAGTTTGTCTAGCGACAATGAGCAGTTCTTC; CDR3 protein: CASSLSSDNEQFF
D gene: NA; clone size: many; V gene: TRBV6-6; J gene: TRBJ2-5; CDR3 DNA: TGTGCCACCCGTAGTTTGGCCCAAGAGACCCAGTACTTC; CDR3 protein: CATRSLAQETQYF
D gene: NA; clone size: NA; V gene: TRBV5-6; J gene: TRBJ1-5; CDR3 DNA: TGTGCCAGCAGCTTAACCGGGACGACCAACCAGCCCCAGCATTTT; CDR3 protein: CASSLTGTTNQPQHF
D gene: NA; clone size: NA; V gene: TRBV29-1; J gene: TRBJ2-2; CDR3 DNA: TGCAGCGCAGAGTGGGGGTTCAACACCGGGGAGCTGTTTTTT; CDR3 protein: CSAEWGFNTGELFF
D gene: TRBD1; clone size: few; V gene: TRBV6-2/TRBV6-3; J gene: TRBJ1-5; CDR3 DNA: TGTGCCAGCAGTTGGGACAGTGCCAATCAGCCCCAGCATTTT; CDR3 protein: CASSWDSANQPQHF
D gene: TRBD1; clone size: NA; V gene: TRBV5-1; J gene: TRBJ2-7; CDR3 DNA: TGCGCCAGCAGCCCACATGACAGGGTAAGGTCCTACGAGCAGTACTTC; CDR3 protein: CASSPHDRVRSYEQYF
D gene: NA; clone size: NA; V gene: TRBV27; J gene: TRBJ2-1; CDR3 DNA: TGTGCCAGCAGTCGAGGGGTGGGGACCCCCAATGAGCAGTTCTTC; CDR3 protein: CASSRGVGTPNEQFF
D gene: NA; clone size: few; V gene: TRBV12-3/TRBV12-4; J gene: TRBJ1-6; CDR3 DNA: TGTGCCAGCAGTTTGAGGGGAGGCTCACCCCTCCACTTT; CDR3 protein: CASSLRGGSPLHF
D gene: NA; clone size: few; V gene: TRBV7-6; J gene: TRBJ1-2; CDR3 DNA: TGTGCCAGCAGCTTAGCGCCAGGGCCCAACTATGGCTACACCTTC; CDR3 protein: CASSLAPGPNYGYTF
D gene: TRBD1; clone size: many; V gene: TRBV7-6; J gene: TRBJ2-2; CDR3 DNA: TGTGCCAGCAGCCCTTGGACAGGGGAGACCGGGGAGCTGTTTTTT; CDR3 protein: CASSPWTGETGELFF
D gene: NA; clone size: NA; V gene: TRBV30; J gene: TRBJ2-4; CDR3 DNA: TGTGCCTGGAGGTCGGGGGGCGCATCGATAAACATTCAGTACTTC; CDR3 protein: CAWRSGGASINIQYF
D gene: NA; clone size: NA; V gene: TRBV5-1; J gene: TRBJ2-7; CDR3 DNA: TGCGCCAGCAGCCCCCACGTCGGACACTACGAGCAATACTTC; CDR3 protein: CASSPHVGHYEQYF
D gene: NA; clone size: NA; V gene: TRBV15; J gene: TRBJ1-1; CDR3 DNA: TGTGCCACCAGCCCAGGTAGATTCGGGAAGAACACTGAAGCTTTCTTT; CDR3 protein: CATSPGRFGKNTEAFF
D gene: NA; clone size: few; V gene: TRBV15; J gene: TRBJ1-3; CDR3 DNA: TGTGCCACCAGCAGAGATTCGGAGGGAAACACCATATATTTT; CDR3 protein: CATSRDSEGNTIYF
D gene: TRBD1; clone size: NA; V gene: TRBV11-1; J gene: TRBJ2-3; CDR3 DNA: TGTGCCAGCAGCTTAGCGCTCCTCCGGTGGGACAGGGATAACACAGATACGCAGTATTTT; CDR3 protein: CASSLALLRWDRDNTDTQYF
D gene: NA; clone size: NA; V gene: TRBV9; J gene: TRBJ2-7; CDR3 DNA: TGTGCCAGCAGCGCCGGGGGACAAGGCGAGCAGTACTTC; CDR3 protein: CASSAGGQGEQYF
D gene: NA; clone size: few; V gene: TRBV12-3/TRBV12-4; J gene: TRBJ2-1; CDR3 DNA: TGTGCCAGCAGGGACCCGAACAATGAGCAGTTCTTC; CDR3 protein: CASRDPNNEQFF
D gene: NA; clone size: many; V gene: TRBV7-9; J gene: TRBJ2-2; CDR3 DNA: TGTGCCAGCAGCTCACCTCCGGACGGGACCAACACCGGGGAGCTGTTTTTT; CDR3 protein: CASSSPPDGTNTGELFF
D gene: TRBD2; clone size: NA; V gene: TRBV20-1; J gene: TRBJ2-7; CDR3 DNA: TGCAGTGCTCATCGGCTAGCGGGAAGCTCCTACGAGCAGTACTTC; CDR3 protein: CSAHRLAGSSYEQYF
D gene: TRBD2; clone size: many; V gene: TRBV7-2; J gene: TRBJ2-3; CDR3 DNA: TGTGCCAGCAGCTCTTTTAGCGGGGGGCCAGATACGCAGTATTTT; CDR3 protein: CASSSFSGGPDTQYF
D gene: TRBD1; clone size: many; V gene: TRBV10-3; J gene: TRBJ2-1; CDR3 DNA: TGTGCCATCAGTGGGGGACAGGGTCGGAATGAGCAGTTCTTC; CDR3 protein: CAISGGQGRNEQFF
D gene: NA; clone size: few; V gene: TRBV14; J gene: TRBJ2-1; CDR3 DNA: TGTGCCAGCAGCCAAGATTGGGACTTGGATGAGCAGTTCTTC; CDR3 protein: CASSQDWDLDEQFF
D gene: TRBD1; clone size: large; V gene: TRBV2; J gene: TRBJ2-1; CDR3 DNA: TGTGCCAGCAGTACGGACAGGGGGATCAATGAGCAGTTCTTC; CDR3 protein: CASSTDRGINEQFF
D gene: NA; clone size: many; V gene: TRBV27; J gene: TRBJ2-7; CDR3 DNA: TGTGCCAGCAGTTTACAGGGTAGGTCCTACGAGCAGTACTTC; CDR3 protein: CASSLQGRSYEQYF
D gene: TRBD2; clone size: NA; V gene: TRBV20-1; J gene: TRBJ2-7; CDR3 DNA: TGCAGTGCTAGTCAACTAGCGGGGTCCTACGAGCAGTACTTC; CDR3 protein: CSASQLAGSYEQYF
D gene: TRBD1; clone size: few; V gene: TRBV12-3/TRBV12-4; J gene: TRBJ1-2; CDR3 DNA: TGTGCCAGCAGCTTGACAGGGGACCCGGCCCTTTATGGCTACACCTTC; CDR3 protein: CASSLTGDPALYGYTF
D gene: NA; clone size: NA; V gene: TRBV5-1; J gene: TRBJ2-3; CDR3 DNA: TGCGCCAGCAGCTTGGGAATTCTAGCGTTACCCACAGATACGCAGTATTTT; CDR3 protein: CASSLGILALPTDTQYF
D gene: TRBD2; clone size: NA; V gene: TRBV13; J gene: TRBJ2-1; CDR3 DNA: TGTGCCAGCAGCCCCAAGGTAGCGGGAGTGTATGAGCAGTTCTTC; CDR3 protein: CASSPKVAGVYEQFF
D gene: TRBD1; clone size: NA; V gene: TRBV7-9; J gene: TRBJ2-7; CDR3 DNA: TGTGCCAGCAGCGACCGGGACAGGGCGGATTACGAGCAGTACTTC; CDR3 protein: CASSDRDRADYEQYF
D gene: NA; clone size: NA; V gene: TRBV5-6; J gene: TRBJ2-7; CDR3 DNA: TGTGCCAGCAGCTTAACCGGGTTGGGCGAGCAGTACTTC; CDR3 protein: CASSLTGLGEQYF
D gene: NA; clone size: NA; V gene: TRBV10-3; J gene: TRBJ1-1; CDR3 DNA: TGTGCCATCAGTGTGGGTTCGAAGAACACTGAAGCTTTCTTT; CDR3 protein: CAISVGSKNTEAFF
D gene: TRBD2; clone size: NA; V gene: TRBV11-2; J gene: TRBJ2-1; CDR3 DNA: TGTGCCAGCAGCCTACTAGCGGGGATCTACAATGAGCAGTTCTTC; CDR3 protein: CASSLLAGIYNEQFF
D gene: NA; clone size: many; V gene: TRBV6-2/TRBV6-3; J gene: TRBJ2-1; CDR3 DNA: TGTGCCAGCAGTTACTCGATAATCAGCAATGAGCAGTTCTTC; CDR3 protein: CASSYSIISNEQFF
D gene: NA; clone size: few; V gene: TRBV9; J gene: TRBJ2-1; CDR3 DNA: TGTGCCAGCAGCAAAAAAAATAGTGGCTACAATGAGCAGTTCTTC; CDR3 protein: CASSKKNSGYNEQFF
D gene: TRBD1; clone size: few; V gene: TRBV6-2/TRBV6-3; J gene: TRBJ1-6; CDR3 DNA: TGTGCCAGCAGCCCCGGACAGGGTGAAAGCTCACCCCTCCACTTT; CDR3 protein: CASSPGQGESSPLHF
D gene: TRBD1; clone size: few; V gene: TRBV13; J gene: TRBJ2-1; CDR3 DNA: TGTGCCAGCAGCTCCGGACTGACAGGGGGCGAGTTCGACAATGAGCAGTTCTTC; CDR3 protein: CASSSGLTGGEFDNEQFF
D gene: NA; clone size: many; V gene: TRBV5-1; J gene: TRBJ1-2; CDR3 DNA: TGCGCCAGCAGCCACGATCCGGGGGACTATGGCTACACCTTC; CDR3 protein: CASSHDPGDYGYTF
D gene: TRBD1; clone size: NA; V gene: TRBV7-9; J gene: TRBJ2-5; CDR3 DNA: TGTGCCAGCAGCGCAGACAGGGAGATGGAGACCCAGTACTTC; CDR3 protein: CASSADREMETQYF
D gene: NA; clone size: few; V gene: TRBV6-5; J gene: TRBJ2-2; CDR3 DNA: TGTGCCAGCACCGGACACACCGGGGAGCTGTTTTTT; CDR3 protein: CASTGHTGELFF
D gene: NA; clone size: NA; V gene: TRBV20-1; J gene: TRBJ1-5; CDR3 DNA: TGCAGTGCTAGAGATGGGAGCCCCATCGTTTGGGTGGGGGATCAGCCCCAGCATTTT; CDR3 protein: CSARDGSPIVWVGDQPQHF
D gene: TRBD1; clone size: NA; V gene: TRBV7-9; J gene: TRBJ1-6; CDR3 DNA: TGTGCCAGCAGGTCCCAACAGGGGGCGGATTCACCCCTCCACTTT; CDR3 protein: CASRSQQGADSPLHF
D gene: TRBD2; clone size: many; V gene: TRBV2; J gene: TRBJ2-3; CDR3 DNA: TGTGCCAGCAGTGAAAGGGAGGGCTCACCCCCTAGCACAGATACGCAGTATTTT; CDR3 protein: CASSEREGSPPSTDTQYF
D gene: TRBD2; clone size: few; V gene: TRBV4-2; J gene: TRBJ2-7; CDR3 DNA: TGTGCCAGCAGCCAAGATTGGTCCTTAGCGGGGGGCCGCTACGAGCAGTACTTC; CDR3 protein: CASSQDWSLAGGRYEQYF